The source of this TCR beta chain is a study of cytomegalovirus exposure and HLA in healthy donors. Study conclusions and caveats: High sensitivity and specificity were reportedly achieved when the classifier diagnosed cytomegalovirus status.

Primers included in the PCR were 60 Vbeta and 13 Jbeta primers. Libraries were prepared by immunoSEQ multiplex PCR; TCRdb keeps only in-frame clonotypes and omits some of them. The top ten hold around 2.9% of the sample, which has a few hundred thousand clones, just over 75% seen once. The CDR3 is made up of 21 amino acids. Germline V gene data show CDR1 as MGHRA and CDR2 as YSYEKL. The germline V and J ends were trimmed by 0 bases and 3 bases, with 29 bases remaining between them. Of note for this clone: Its antigen is still unknown.

Nominal health characterized the donors when sampled, though unrecorded immune exposures were likely. What was sequenced was PBMCs. This sequence joins TRBV4-1 and TRBJ2-5, with a tentative D call TRBD2 (8 bases). The sequence came from a woman aged 60-70 years in good health and CMV-seropositive. Written as DNA, the CDR3 is TGCGCCAGCAGCCAAGAAGGTTCAGGGACAGCCGAGGGCGGGGGGAAAGAGACCCAGTACTTC. Encoded protein: CASSQEGSGTAEGGGKETQYF.